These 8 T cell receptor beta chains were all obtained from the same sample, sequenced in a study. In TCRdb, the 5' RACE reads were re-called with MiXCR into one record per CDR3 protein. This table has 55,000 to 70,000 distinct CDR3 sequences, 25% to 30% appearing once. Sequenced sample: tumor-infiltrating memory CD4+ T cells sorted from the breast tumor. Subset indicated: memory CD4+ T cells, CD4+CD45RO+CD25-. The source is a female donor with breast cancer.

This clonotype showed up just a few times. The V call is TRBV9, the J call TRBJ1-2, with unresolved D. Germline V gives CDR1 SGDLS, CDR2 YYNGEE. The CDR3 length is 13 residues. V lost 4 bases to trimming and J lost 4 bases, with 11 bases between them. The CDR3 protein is CASSRSRIYGYTF. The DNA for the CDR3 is TGTGCCAGCAGCAGGAGTCGGATCTATGGCTACACCTTC.

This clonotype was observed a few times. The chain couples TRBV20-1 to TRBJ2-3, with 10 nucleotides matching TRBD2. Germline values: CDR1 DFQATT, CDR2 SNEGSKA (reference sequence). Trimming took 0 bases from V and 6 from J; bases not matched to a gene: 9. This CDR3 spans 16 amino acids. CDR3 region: CSAREGSGRAGDTQYF. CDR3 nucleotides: TGCAGTGCTAGAGAGGGGAGCGGGAGGGCCGGGGATACGCAGTATTTT.

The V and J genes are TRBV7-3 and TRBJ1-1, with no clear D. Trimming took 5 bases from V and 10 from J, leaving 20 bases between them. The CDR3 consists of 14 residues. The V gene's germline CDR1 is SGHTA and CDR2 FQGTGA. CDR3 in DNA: TGTGCCAGCAGCCCCTCCACGGGTTCCCAAGGAGCTTTCTTT. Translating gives CASSPSTGSQGAFF. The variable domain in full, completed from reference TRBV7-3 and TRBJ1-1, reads GAGVSQTPSNKVTEKGKYVELRCDPISGHTALYWYRQSLGQGPEFLIYFQGTGAADDSGLPNDRFFAVRPEGSVSTLKIQRTERGDSAVYLCASSPSTGSQGAFFGQGTRLTVV.

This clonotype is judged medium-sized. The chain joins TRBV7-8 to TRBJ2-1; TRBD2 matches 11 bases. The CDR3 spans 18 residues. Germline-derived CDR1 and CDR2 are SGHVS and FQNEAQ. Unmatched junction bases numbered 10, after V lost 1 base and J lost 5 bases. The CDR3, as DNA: TGTGCCAGCAGCTTAGTACCGACGACTAGCGGGGTTGACAATGAGCAGTTCTTC. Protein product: CASSLVPTTSGVDNEQFF.

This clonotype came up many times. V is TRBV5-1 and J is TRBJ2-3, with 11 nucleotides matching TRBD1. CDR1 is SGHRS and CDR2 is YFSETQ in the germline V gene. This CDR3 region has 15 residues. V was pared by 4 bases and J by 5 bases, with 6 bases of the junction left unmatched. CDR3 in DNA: TGCGCCAGCAGCCTGGGACAGGGGGGCTTAGATACGCAGTATTTT. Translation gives CASSLGQGGLDTQYF.

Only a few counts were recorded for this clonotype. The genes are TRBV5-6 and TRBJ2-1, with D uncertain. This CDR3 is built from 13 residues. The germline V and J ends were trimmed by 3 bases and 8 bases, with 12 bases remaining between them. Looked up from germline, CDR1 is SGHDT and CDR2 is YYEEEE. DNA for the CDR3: TGTGCCAGCAGCTCAGGTCTGAGAGATGAGCAGTTCTTC. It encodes CASSSGLRDEQFF.

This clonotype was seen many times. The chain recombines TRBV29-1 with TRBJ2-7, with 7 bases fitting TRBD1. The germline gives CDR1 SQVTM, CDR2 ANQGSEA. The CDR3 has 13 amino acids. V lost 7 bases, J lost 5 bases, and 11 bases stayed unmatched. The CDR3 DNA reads TGCAGCGCCGCGACAGGGAAAAGGAACGAGCAGTACTTC. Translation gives CSAATGKRNEQYF.

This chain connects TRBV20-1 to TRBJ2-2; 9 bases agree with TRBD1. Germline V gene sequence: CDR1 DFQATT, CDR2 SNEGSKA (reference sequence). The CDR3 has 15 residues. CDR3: CSAPPTGGNTGELFF. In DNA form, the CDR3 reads TGCAGCGCCCCTCCGACAGGGGGGAACACCGGGGAGCTGTTTTTT.